The clone carrying this T cell receptor beta chain has only one observation. What it binds is unknown. The sample comes from a study of T cell repertoires in cytomegalovirus infection. As for the study in general: Use of recently identified HLA-C-restricted and well-studied HLA-B-restricted CMV epitopes was part of the study. In public TCR beta signatures, there were indications of both CMV infection and matching HLA type. The study, taken as a whole, reports: People with CMV and the relevant HLA were identified by cumulative public TCR beta family frequency.

TCRdb reprocessed the reads via MiXCR and lists one record per CDR3 protein. This sample has a few hundred thousand distinct CDR3 sequences, with approximately 25% found just once. Germline loops: CDR1 LNHDA, CDR2 SQIVND (reference sequence). The CDR3 is 16 residues long. V shed 9 bases and J 4 bases; nucleotides not matched to a gene: 10. The chain couples TRBV19 to TRBJ2-1; 12 positions agree with TRBD2. This specimen was cultured PBMCs, taken from culture after CMV antigen stimulation. The clonotype comes from a human donor in good health (CMV status not recorded). Some clones in this sample may be carry-over from other donors' samples. The CDR3 nucleotides read TGTGCCAGCAGCATCCTAGCGGGGGGGGGGTACAATGAGCAGTTCTTC. As protein: CASSILAGGGYNEQFF. The complete variable domain, with remaining parts taken from reference TRBV19 and TRBJ2-1, reads DGGITQSPKYLFRKEGQNVTLSCEQNLNHDAMYWYRQDPGQGLRLIYYSQIVNDFQKGDIAEGYSVSREKKESFPLTVTSAQKNPTAFYLCASSILAGGGYNEQFFGPGTRLTVL.